The T cell receptor beta chain under discussion was sequenced for a study of blood T cells in healthy people across ages. Overall study findings and caveats: More naive CD4+ cells and higher diversity marked long-lived donors relative to aged donors. A conclusive naive versus antigen-experienced comparison was prevented by the unsorted PBMCs.

Comments on this clonotype: Its antigen is not known.

Those donating, healthy Caucasian individuals from Russia, were aged roughly 6 to 90. The CDR3 runs to 16 residues. Trimming shortened V by 1 base and J by 2 bases, and 14 bases separated the two germline ends. Per the germline V gene, CDR1 is SGHDT and CDR2 is YYEEEE. Using a J-beta primer mix together with a sample-barcoded 5' primer, a second PCR was run for roughly 6 to 11 cycles. TCRdb used MiXCR to reprocess the 5' RACE reads, holding one entry per CDR3 protein. The data show approximately 900,000 distinct CDR3 sequences, with roughly 50% seen just once and 13% held by the top ten. The specimen sequenced was blood. This receptor was taken from a man aged 25 to 40 in good health. The genes are TRBV5-6 and TRBJ2-3; D is ambiguous. The CDR3 DNA is TGTGCCAGCAGCTTGAGGTTGGTATCCCCCACAGATACGCAGTATTTT. It encodes CASSLRLVSPTDTQYF.